The rows below give T cell receptor beta chains drawn from one sample of a study of CD8+ T cells in alopecia areata. The repertoire was sequenced with immunoSEQ multiplex PCR; TCRdb's copy has only in-frame clones and lacks some. The sample lists more than 150,000 clones, around half seen once, with approximately 19% in the top ten. The source material was CD8+ T cells sorted from blood, sampled at week 0. All receptors come from a human donor with alopecia areata. Both conserved end residues are trimmed from each CDR3. The order of the fields is clone size, D gene, CDR3 length, V gene, CDR3 protein. A D gene is named only where the DNA matches it firmly. Rows may omit the clone size; those that give it use once, few, many or a size class.

NA | NA | 9 | TRBV20-1 | SAKWGAEAF
NA | NA | 13 | TRBV6-5 | ASSYGVGMNTEAF
NA | NA | 11 | TRBV29-1 | SVGGRRGYGYT
NA | TRBD2 | 13 | TRBV6-5 | ASSSGTSGVYEQF
few | TRBD2 | 14 | TRBV7-2 | ASSSASGVVPDTQY
NA | NA | 11 | TRBV6-5 | ASSDSINYGYT
NA | NA | 17 | TRBV7-2 | ASSQARPLNPSGANVLT
NA | NA | 12 | TRBV5-6 | ASSGRGREETQY
NA | TRBD1 | 12 | TRBV28 | ATKKQGAVYEQY
few | NA | 11 | TRBV21-1 | ASSNRGEETQY
NA | NA | 10 | TRBV13 | ASSSLGTPLH
NA | NA | 13 | TRBV4-3 | ASSQDQGRNYGYT
few | TRBD1 | 12 | TRBV30 | AMDRGAGANVLT
NA | NA | 10 | TRBV28 | ASSFLGTEAF
NA | NA | 16 | TRBV7-9 | ASSLVLSRQGEGYGYT
NA | TRBD1 | 14 | TRBV27 | ASSLYGQGINQPQH
few | TRBD1 | 13 | TRBV9 | ASSASGQGDTEAF
NA | NA | 11 | TRBV2 | ASSVASSYGYT
NA | NA | 12 | TRBV19 | ASSMQSSYNEQF
few | NA | 8 | TRBV29-1 | SCGDTEAF
NA | TRBD1 | 14 | TRBV9 | ASSKTSGQGRTEAF
NA | NA | 10 | TRBV13 | ASSLGGDGYT
NA | NA | 13 | TRBV2 | ASSDRGRGTDTQY
NA | NA | 11 | TRBV10-3 | AIGDVGTDTQY
NA | NA | 12 | TRBV30 | AWSVASSGNTIY
NA | NA | 12 | TRBV7-2 | ASSLGQGDYGYT
few | TRBD1 | 14 | TRBV5-6 | ASSQPHGTGNTEAF
NA | NA | 11 | TRBV4-3 | ASSQVTRGEQY
NA | NA | 14 | TRBV29-1 | SGPRRRKPKFYEQY
NA | TRBD1 | 13 | TRBV10-3 | AISSLQGTHTEAF
NA | TRBD2 | 11 | TRBV29-1 | SARLAGKNEQF
NA | TRBD2 | 17 | TRBV2 | ASSSPTTSGGASTDTQY
NA | NA | 11 | TRBV30 | AWSGDTMGIQY
NA | TRBD2 | 11 | TRBV30 | AWGLAGINEQF
NA | NA | 10 | TRBV30 | ASQGTNYGYT
once | TRBD2 | 14 | TRBV7-6 | ASSLERGALSNEQF
few | NA | 12 | TRBV28 | ASSLLSIDQPQH
NA | TRBD1 | 13 | TRBV2 | ASSEGQGGSYEQY
few | NA | 11 | TRBV29-1 | SVGANPENGYT
few | NA | 17 | TRBV11-2 | ASSLSVTGLLSGANVLT
NA | NA | 12 | TRBV6-6 | ASSYVTGNSPLH
NA | TRBD1 | 11 | TRBV30 | AWSTGQGDGYT
NA | NA | 11 | TRBV14 | ASSQAGANVLT
once | NA | 12 | TRBV29-1 | SVDGNYDPDTQY
NA | TRBD1 | 12 | TRBV27 | ASSDRGPTYEQY
NA | NA | 15 | TRBV7-9 | ASSLELAGQITDTQY
NA | TRBD1 | 15 | TRBV2 | ASILGTGNSGANVLT
NA | NA | 11 | TRBV29-1 | SVEATDSYEQY
NA | NA | 13 | TRBV9 | ASSVAAGPGGGYT
NA | NA | 12 | TRBV19 | ASSPETGANVLT